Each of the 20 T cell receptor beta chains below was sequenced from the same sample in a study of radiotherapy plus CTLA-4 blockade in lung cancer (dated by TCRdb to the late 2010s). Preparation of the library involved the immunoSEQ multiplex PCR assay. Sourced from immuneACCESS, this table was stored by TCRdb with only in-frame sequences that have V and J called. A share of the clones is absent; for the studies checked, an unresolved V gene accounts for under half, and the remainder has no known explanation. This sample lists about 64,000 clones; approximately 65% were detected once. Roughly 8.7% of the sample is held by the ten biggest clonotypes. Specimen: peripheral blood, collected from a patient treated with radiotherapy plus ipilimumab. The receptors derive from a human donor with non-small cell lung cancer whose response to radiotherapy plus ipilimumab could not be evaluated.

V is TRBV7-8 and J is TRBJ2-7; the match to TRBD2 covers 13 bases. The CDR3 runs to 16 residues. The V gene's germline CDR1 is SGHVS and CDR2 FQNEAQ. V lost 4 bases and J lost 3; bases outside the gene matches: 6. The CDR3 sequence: CASSSTSGGAHYEQYF. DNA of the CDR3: TGTGCCAGCAGCTCCACTAGCGGGGGGGCCCACTACGAGCAGTACTTC.

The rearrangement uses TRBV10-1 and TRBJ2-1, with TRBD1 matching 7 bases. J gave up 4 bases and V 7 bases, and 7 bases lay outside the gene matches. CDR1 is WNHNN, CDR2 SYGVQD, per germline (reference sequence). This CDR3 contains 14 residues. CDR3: CASIRQGRYNEQFF. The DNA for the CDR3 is TGCGCCAGCATCAGACAGGGCCGATACAATGAGCAGTTCTTC.

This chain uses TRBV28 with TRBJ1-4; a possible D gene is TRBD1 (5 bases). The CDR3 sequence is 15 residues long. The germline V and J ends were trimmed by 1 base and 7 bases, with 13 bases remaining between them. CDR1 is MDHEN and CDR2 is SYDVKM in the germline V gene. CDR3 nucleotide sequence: TGTGCCAGCAGTTTATCTGCAGGGACTTCTGAAAAACTGTTTTTT. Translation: CASSLSAGTSEKLFF.

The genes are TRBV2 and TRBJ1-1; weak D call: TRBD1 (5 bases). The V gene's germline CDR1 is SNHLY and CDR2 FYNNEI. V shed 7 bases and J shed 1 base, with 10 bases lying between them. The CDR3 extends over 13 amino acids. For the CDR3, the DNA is TGTGCCAGCAACGGACACCAGAACACTGAAGCTTTCTTT. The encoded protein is CASNGHQNTEAFF. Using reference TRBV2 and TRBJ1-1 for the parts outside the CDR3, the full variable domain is EPEVTQTPSHQVTQMGQEVILRCVPISNHLYFYWYRQILGQKVEFLVSFYNNEISEKSEIFDDQFSVERPDGSNFTLKIRSTKLEDSAMYFCASNGHQNTEAFFGQGTRLTVV.

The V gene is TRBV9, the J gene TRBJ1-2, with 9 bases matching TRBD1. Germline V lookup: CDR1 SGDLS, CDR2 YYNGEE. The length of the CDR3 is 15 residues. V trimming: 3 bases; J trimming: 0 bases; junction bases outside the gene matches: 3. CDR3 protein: CASSATGGPNYGYTF. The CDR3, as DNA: TGTGCCAGCAGCGCGACAGGGGGACCTAACTATGGCTACACCTTC.

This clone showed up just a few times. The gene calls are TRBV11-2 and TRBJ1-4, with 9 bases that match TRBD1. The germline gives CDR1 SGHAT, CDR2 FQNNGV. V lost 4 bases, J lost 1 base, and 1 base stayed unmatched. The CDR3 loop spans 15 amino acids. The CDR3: CASSSDRGTNEKLFF. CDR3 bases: TGTGCCAGCAGCTCGGACAGGGGAACTAATGAAAAACTGTTTTTT. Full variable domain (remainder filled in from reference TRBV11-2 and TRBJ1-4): EAGVAQSPRYKIIEKRQSVAFWCNPISGHATLYWYQQILGQGPKLLIQFQNNGVVDDSQLPKDRFSAERLKGVDSTLKIQPAKLEDSAVYLCASSSDRGTNEKLFFGSGTQLSVL.

The CDR3, as DNA: TGTGCCAGCAGTTCCTTCGTGAACACCGGGGAGCTGTTTTTT. Encoded protein: CASSSFVNTGELFF. The genes are TRBV27 and TRBJ2-2; no clear D gene. Trimming stripped 4 bases from V and 1 base from J, with 7 bases between. Germline-derived CDR1 and CDR2 are MNHEY and SMNVEV (reference sequence). The length of the CDR3 is 14 residues.

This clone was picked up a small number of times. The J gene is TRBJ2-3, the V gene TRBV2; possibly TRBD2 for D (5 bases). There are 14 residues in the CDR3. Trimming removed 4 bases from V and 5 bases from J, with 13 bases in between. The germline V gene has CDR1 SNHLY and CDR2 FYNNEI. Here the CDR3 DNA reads TGTGCCAGCAGTGGACTCAATCGGGGAGATACGCAGTATTTT. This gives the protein CASSGLNRGDTQYF.

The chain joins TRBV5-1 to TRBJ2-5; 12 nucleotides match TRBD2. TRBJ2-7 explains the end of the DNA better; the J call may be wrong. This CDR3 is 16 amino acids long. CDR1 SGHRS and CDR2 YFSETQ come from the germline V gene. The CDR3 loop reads CASSSGTSGRTYEQYF. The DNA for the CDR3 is TGCGCCAGCAGCTCGGGAACTAGCGGGAGGACCTACGAGCAGTACTTC.

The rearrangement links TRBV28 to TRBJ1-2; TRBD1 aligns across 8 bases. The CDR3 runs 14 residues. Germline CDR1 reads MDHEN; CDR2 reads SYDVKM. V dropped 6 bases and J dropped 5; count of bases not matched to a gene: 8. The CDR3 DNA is TGTGCCAGCAGGGTCGCAGGGGGCGCGTATGGCTACACCTTC. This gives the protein CASRVAGGAYGYTF.

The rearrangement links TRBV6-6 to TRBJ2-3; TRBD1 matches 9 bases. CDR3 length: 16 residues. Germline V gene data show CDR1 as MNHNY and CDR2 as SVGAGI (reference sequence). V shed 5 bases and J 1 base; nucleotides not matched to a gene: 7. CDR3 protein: CASSNPTGGRTDTQYF. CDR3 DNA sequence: TGTGCCAGCAGTAACCCAACAGGGGGCCGCACAGATACGCAGTATTTT.

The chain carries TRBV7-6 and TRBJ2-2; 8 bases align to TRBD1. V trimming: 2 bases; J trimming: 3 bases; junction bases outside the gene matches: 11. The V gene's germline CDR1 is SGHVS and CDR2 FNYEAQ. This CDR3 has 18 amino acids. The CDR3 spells CASSLNPGGRIHTGELFF. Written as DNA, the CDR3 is TGTGCCAGCAGCTTAAATCCAGGGGGCCGAATTCACACCGGGGAGCTGTTTTTT.

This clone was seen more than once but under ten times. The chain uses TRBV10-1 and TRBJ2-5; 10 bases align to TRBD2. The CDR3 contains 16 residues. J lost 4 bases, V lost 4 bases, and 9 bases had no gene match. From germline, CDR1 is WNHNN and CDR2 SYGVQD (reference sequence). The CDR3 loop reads CASSGTLAGAGETQYF. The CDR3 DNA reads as TGCGCCAGCAGTGGAACTCTAGCGGGAGCGGGAGAGACCCAGTACTTC.

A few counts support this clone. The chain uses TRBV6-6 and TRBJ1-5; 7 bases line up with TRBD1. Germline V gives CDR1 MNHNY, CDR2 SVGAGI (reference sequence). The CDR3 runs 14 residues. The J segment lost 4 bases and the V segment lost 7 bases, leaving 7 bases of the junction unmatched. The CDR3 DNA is TGTGCCAGCACCGAGAACAGGGGTAATCAGCCCCAGCATTTT. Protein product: CASTENRGNQPQHF.

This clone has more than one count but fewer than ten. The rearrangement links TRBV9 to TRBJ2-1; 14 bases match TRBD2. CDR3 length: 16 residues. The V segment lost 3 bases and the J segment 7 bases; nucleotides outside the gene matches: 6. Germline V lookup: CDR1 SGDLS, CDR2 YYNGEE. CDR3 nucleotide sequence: TGTGCCAGCAGCGAAGGGACTAGCGGGAGAATGAATGAGCAGTTCTTC. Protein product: CASSEGTSGRMNEQFF.

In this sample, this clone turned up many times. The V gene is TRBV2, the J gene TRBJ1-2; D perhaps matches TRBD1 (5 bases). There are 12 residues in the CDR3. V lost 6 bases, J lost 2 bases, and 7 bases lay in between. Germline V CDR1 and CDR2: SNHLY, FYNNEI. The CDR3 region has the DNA TGTGCCAGCAGACAGGAAAACTATGGCTACACCTTC. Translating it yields CASRQENYGYTF.

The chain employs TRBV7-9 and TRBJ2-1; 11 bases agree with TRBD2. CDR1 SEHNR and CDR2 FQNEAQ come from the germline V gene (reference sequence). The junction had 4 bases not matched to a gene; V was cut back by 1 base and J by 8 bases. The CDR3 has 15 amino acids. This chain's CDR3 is CASSLVAGGPHEQFF. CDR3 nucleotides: TGTGCCAGCAGCTTAGTAGCGGGAGGGCCACATGAGCAGTTCTTC.

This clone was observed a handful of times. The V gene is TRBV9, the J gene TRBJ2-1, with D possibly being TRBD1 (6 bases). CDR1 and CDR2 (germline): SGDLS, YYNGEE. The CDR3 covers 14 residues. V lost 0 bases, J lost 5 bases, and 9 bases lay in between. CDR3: CASSVEGDHNEQFF. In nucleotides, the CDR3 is TGTGCCAGCAGCGTAGAGGGGGACCACAATGAGCAGTTCTTC.

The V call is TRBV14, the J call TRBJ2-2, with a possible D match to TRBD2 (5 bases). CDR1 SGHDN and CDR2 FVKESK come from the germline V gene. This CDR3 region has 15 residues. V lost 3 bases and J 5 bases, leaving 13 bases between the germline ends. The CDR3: CASSQGLRATGELFF. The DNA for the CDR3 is TGTGCCAGCAGCCAGGGCCTGAGGGCTACCGGGGAGCTGTTTTTT.

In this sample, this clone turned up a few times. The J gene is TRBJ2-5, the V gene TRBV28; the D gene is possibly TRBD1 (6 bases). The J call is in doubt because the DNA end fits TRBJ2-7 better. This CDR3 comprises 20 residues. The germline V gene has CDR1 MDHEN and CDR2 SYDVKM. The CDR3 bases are TGTGCCAGCAGTCGGACAACAGGGTTGGGCGAAACGAAAAGCTCCTACGAGCAGTACTTC. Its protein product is CASSRTTGLGETKSSYEQYF.